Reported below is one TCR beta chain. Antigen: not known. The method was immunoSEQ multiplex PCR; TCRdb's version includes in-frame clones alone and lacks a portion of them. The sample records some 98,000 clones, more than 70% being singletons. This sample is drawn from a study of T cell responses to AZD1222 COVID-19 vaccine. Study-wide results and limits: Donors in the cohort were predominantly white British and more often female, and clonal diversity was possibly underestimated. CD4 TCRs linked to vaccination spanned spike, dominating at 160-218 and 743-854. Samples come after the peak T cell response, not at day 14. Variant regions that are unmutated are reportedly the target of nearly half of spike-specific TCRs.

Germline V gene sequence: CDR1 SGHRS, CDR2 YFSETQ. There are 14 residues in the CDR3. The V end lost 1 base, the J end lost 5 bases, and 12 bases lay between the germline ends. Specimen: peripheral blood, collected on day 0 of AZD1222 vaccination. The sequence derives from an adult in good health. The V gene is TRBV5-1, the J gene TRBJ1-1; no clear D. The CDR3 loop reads CASSLRGRRTEAFF. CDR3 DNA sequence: TGCGCCAGCAGCTTGAGAGGCAGGAGGACTGAAGCTTTCTTT.